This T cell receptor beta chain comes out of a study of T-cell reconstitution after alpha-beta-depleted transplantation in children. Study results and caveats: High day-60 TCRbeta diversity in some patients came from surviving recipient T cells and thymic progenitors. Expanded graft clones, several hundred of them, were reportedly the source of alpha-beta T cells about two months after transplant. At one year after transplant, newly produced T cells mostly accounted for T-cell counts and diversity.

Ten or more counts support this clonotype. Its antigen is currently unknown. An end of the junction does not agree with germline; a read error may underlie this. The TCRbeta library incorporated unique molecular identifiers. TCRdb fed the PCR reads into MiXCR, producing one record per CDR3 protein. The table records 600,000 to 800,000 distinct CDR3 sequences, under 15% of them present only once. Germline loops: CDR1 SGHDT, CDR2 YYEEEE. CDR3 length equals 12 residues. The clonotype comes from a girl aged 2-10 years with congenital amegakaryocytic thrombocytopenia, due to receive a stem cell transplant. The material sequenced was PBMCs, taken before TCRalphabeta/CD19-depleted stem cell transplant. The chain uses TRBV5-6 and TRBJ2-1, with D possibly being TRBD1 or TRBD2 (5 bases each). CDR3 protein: CASSSSRDVRAF. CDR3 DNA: TGTGCCAGCAGCTCATCGAGGGACGTTCGAGCCTTC. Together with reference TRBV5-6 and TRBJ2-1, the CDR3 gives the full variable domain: DAGVTQSPTHLIKTRGQQVTLRCSPKSGHDTVSWYQQALGQGPQFIFQYYEEEERQRGNFPDRFSGHQFPNYSSELNVNALLLGDSALYLCASSSSRDVRAFGPGTRLTVL.